A selection of T cell receptor beta chains follows, all from one sample in a study of T cell changes during pregnancy in multiple sclerosis. The table came from immunoSEQ multiplex PCR; TCRdb's copy has only in-frame clones and leaves some out. The sample shows 35,000 or so clones, 93% of them seen only once. The material was CD4+ T cells from peripheral blood mononuclear cells, obtained in the first trimester of pregnancy. The receptors shown here come from a female donor with multiple sclerosis, enrolled in a pregnancy study. The CDR3 runs from the conserved cysteine through the conserved F or W. The D gene is left open where the match is weak. Clone size, where shown, is once, few, many, or a class for clones that have expanded.

size: .
V: TRBV23-1
D: TRBD2
J: TRBJ2-5
length: 16
DNA: TGCGCCAGCAGTCAATCGGAGCGGGGGAAGCAAGAGACCCAGTACTTC
CDR3: CASSQSERGKQETQYF

size: once
V: TRBV30
D: .
J: TRBJ2-2
length: 15
DNA: TGTGCCAAACGCCGGGGGGCCTTGGGCACCGGGGAGCTGTTTTTT
CDR3: CAKRRGALGTGELFF

size: .
V: TRBV5-1
D: .
J: TRBJ1-1
length: 14
DNA: TGCGCCAGCAGCGCGGGAGGGTGGGACACTGAAGCTTTCTTT
CDR3: CASSAGGWDTEAFF

size: .
V: TRBV19
D: .
J: TRBJ1-4
length: 15
DNA: TGTGCCAGTAGTATAGCTGGCTCAACTAATGAAAAACTGTTTTTT
CDR3: CASSIAGSTNEKLFF

size: .
V: TRBV5-4
D: .
J: TRBJ1-2
length: 16
DNA: TGTGCCAGCAGCTTGAAGGGCCCGATGGGGGCGGAAGGCTACACCTTC
CDR3: CASSLKGPMGAEGYTF

size: .
V: TRBV28
D: TRBD1
J: TRBJ2-1
length: 15
DNA: TGTGCCAGCAGCCCAGGACAGGGGGCAGTCGGGGAGCAGTTCTTC
CDR3: CASSPGQGAVGEQFF

size: .
V: TRBV4-1
D: TRBD2
J: TRBJ2-3
length: 16
DNA: TGCGCCAGCAGCCAAGAGGCTAGCGGGGGCACAGATACGCAGTATTTT
CDR3: CASSQEASGGTDTQYF

size: .
V: TRBV7-2
D: TRBD2
J: TRBJ2-3
length: 17
DNA: TGTGCCAGCAGCTCACGTCCAGCGGGGGGGGGCACAGATACGCAGTATTTT
CDR3: CASSSRPAGGGTDTQYF

size: .
V: TRBV4-1
D: TRBD2
J: TRBJ2-3
length: 20
DNA: TGCGCCAGCAGCCAAGAGGGACTAGCGGGAGGGCCCTCTAGCACAGATACGCAGTATTTT
CDR3: CASSQEGLAGGPSSTDTQYF

size: .
V: TRBV7-9
D: TRBD2
J: TRBJ2-7
length: 17
DNA: TGTGCCAGCAGCTTAGCTAGCGGGAGGGCCTCGGACTACGAGCAGTACTTC
CDR3: CASSLASGRASDYEQYF

size: .
V: TRBV6-1
D: TRBD2
J: TRBJ2-3
length: 14
DNA: TGTGCCAGCATGTGGGAGGGGTTGGGGGATACGCAGTATTTT
CDR3: CASMWEGLGDTQYF

size: .
V: TRBV7-2
D: TRBD1
J: TRBJ1-3
length: 16
DNA: TGTGCCAGCAGCGCCTCACAGGGGGCCTCTGGAAACACCATATATTTT
CDR3: CASSASQGASGNTIYF

size: .
V: TRBV2
D: .
J: TRBJ1-3
length: 14
DNA: TGTGCCAGTAAAGGGGATCTCTCTGGAAACACCATATATTTT
CDR3: CASKGDLSGNTIYF

size: .
V: TRBV5-4
D: TRBD2
J: TRBJ2-1
length: 15
DNA: TGTGCCAGCAGCCGGGGACTAGCGGGAGACAATGAGCAGTTCTTC
CDR3: CASSRGLAGDNEQFF